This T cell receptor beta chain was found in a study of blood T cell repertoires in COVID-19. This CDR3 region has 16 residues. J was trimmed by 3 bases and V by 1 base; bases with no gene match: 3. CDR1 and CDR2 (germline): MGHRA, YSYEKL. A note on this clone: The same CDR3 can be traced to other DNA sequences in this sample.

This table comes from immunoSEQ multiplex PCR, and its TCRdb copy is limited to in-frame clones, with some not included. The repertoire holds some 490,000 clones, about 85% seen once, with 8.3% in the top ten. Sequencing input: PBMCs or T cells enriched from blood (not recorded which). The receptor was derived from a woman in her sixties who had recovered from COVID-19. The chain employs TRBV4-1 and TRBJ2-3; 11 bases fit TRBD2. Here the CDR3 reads CASSQARLAGTDTQYF. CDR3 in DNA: TGCGCCAGCAGCCAAGCCCGACTAGCGGGGACAGATACGCAGTATTTT.